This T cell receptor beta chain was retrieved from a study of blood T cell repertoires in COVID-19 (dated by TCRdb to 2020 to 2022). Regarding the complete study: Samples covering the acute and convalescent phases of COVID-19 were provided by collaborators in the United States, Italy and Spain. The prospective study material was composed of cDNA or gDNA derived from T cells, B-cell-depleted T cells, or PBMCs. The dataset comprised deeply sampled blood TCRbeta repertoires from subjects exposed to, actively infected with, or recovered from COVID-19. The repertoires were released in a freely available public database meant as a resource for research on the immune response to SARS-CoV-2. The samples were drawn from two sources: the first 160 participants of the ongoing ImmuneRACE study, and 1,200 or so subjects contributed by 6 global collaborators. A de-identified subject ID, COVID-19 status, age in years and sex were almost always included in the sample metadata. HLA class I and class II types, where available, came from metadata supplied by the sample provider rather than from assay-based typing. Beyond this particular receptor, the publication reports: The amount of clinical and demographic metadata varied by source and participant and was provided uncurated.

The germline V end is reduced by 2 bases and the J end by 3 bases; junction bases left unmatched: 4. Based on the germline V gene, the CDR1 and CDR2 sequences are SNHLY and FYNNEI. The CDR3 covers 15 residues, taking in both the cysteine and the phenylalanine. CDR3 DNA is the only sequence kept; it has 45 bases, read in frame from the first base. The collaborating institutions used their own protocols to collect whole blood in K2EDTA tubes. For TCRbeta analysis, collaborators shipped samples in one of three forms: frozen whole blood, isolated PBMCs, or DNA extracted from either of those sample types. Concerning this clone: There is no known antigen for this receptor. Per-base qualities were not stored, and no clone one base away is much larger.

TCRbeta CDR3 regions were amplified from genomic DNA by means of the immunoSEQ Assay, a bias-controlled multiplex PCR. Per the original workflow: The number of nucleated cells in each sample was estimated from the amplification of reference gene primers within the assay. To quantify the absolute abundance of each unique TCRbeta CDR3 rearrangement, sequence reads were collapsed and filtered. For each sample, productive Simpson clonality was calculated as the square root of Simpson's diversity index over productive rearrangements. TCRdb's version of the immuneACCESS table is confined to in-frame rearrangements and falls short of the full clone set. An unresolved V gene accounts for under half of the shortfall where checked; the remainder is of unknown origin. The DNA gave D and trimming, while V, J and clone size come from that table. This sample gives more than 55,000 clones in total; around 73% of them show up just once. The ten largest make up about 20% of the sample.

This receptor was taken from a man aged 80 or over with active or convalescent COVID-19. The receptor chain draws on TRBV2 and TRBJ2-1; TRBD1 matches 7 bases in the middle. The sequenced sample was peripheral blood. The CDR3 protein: CASSEMRGRYNEQFF. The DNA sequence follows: TGTGCCAGCAGTGAAATGAGGGGGCGCTACAATGAGCAGTTCTTC.